This T cell receptor beta chain was found in a study of blood T cell repertoires in COVID-19 (dated by TCRdb to 2018 to 2021). The study in broad terms: The collaborator samples originated in the United States, Italy and Spain and spanned the acute and convalescent phases of COVID-19. The prospective study material was composed of cDNA or gDNA derived from T cells, B-cell-depleted T cells, or PBMCs. A de-identified subject ID, COVID-19 status, age in years and sex were almost always included in the sample metadata. Deeply sampled blood TCRbeta repertoires from subjects exposed to, actively infected with, or recovered from COVID-19 were included in the dataset. The repertoires were released in a freely available public database intended as a resource for research on the immune response to SARS-CoV-2. The samples were drawn from the first 160 participants of the ongoing ImmuneRACE study and from 1,254 subjects provided by 6 global collaborators. Where HLA class I and class II types were available, the types were taken from metadata supplied by the sample provider, not from assay-based typing. Broader findings and caveats from the paper: How much clinical and demographic metadata was included differed by source and by participant, and the metadata was provided uncurated.

Collaborating institutions collected whole blood in K2EDTA tubes following their own protocols. Collaborator samples were shipped for TCRbeta analysis as frozen whole blood, isolated PBMCs, or DNA extracted from either sample type. Including cysteine and phenylalanine, the CDR3 has 13 amino acids. Only the CDR3 DNA stays, 39 bases, in frame from base 1. In the germline V gene, CDR1 corresponds to SGHTA and CDR2 to FQGNSA. V and J are truncated by 3 bases and 6 bases respectively, leaving an intervening sequence of 9 bases. The immunoSEQ Assay, a bias-controlled multiplex PCR, was used to amplify TCRbeta CDR3 regions from genomic DNA. As for the original processing: The number of nucleated cells in each sample was estimated by amplification of reference gene primers within the assay. Sequence reads were collapsed and filtered to measure the absolute abundance of every unique TCRbeta CDR3 rearrangement. For each sample, productive Simpson clonality was calculated by taking the square root of Simpson's diversity index across productive rearrangements. As stored in TCRdb, this immuneACCESS dataset retains in-frame rearrangements with V and J assigned. A fraction of the clones does not appear; measured against another copy, unresolved V genes explain less than half of the discrepancy, and the remainder lacks a known reason. That table is the source of V, J and clone size, and D and trimming were worked out from the DNA. This sample is represented by about 97,000 clones; approximately 89% of them were singletons. 20% of the sample is held by the ten biggest clonotypes.

Comments on this clone: No antigen is known for it. Per-nucleotide qualities are absent, and no much larger clonotype sits a single base away.

Recombination connected TRBV7-2 to TRBJ2-1; the D gene is perhaps TRBD2, on 7 matching bases. The sample consisted of peripheral blood. This receptor was identified in a human donor in a cohort sampled during active COVID-19. The DNA sequence reads TGTGCCAGCAGCTTGGCGGGGGCCAATGAGCAGTTCTTC. Translation gives CASSLAGANEQFF. Supplemented by the reference TRBV7-2 and TRBJ2-1 proteins around the CDR3, the complete variable domain is GAGVSQSPSNKVTEKGKDVELRCDPISGHTALYWYRQSLGQGLEFLIYFQGNSAPDKSGLPSDRFSAERTGGSVSTLTIQRTQQEDSAVYLCASSLAGANEQFFGPGTRLTVL.